Following are 26 T cell receptor beta chains from one sample sequenced in a study of cytomegalovirus exposure and HLA in healthy donors. Produced via immunoSEQ multiplex PCR; TCRdb's table is partial and in-frame only. Here the sample spans under 350,000 clones, 80% to 90% being singletons. The sequenced sample was PBMCs. Receptors were obtained from a woman younger than 30 in good health and CMV-seronegative.

In its sample, this clone was seen once. The rearrangement joins TRBV27 to TRBJ1-1; TRBD1 might be the D (5 bases). The CDR3 runs 14 residues. Looked up from germline, CDR1 is MNHEY and CDR2 is SMNVEV (reference sequence). Trimming removed 0 bases from V and 4 bases from J, with 9 bases in between. The CDR3 DNA reads as TGTGCCAGCAGTTTATCCGGGGGAAGCACTGAAGCTTTCTTT. Its translation: CASSLSGGSTEAFF.

Note on this clone: At the DNA level, this CDR3 is encoded by other sequences in the same sample as well. The rearrangement uses TRBV5-1 and TRBJ2-7; 12 bases are a match to TRBD2. The ends lost 0 bases at V and 4 bases at J; junction bases unmatched: 2. The CDR3 loop spans 15 amino acids. Germline CDR1 reads SGHRS; CDR2 reads YFSETQ. The CDR3 DNA follows: TGCGCCAGCAGCTTGGGGACTAGCGGGACTTACGAGCAGTACTTC. It yields the protein CASSLGTSGTYEQYF.

This chain joins TRBV6-5 and TRBJ2-7; tentative D call: TRBD1 (5 bases). CDR1 MNHEY and CDR2 SVGAGI come from the germline V gene. CDR3 length: 15 residues. V was clipped by 4 bases and J by 3 bases, with 16 bases between them. The chain's CDR3 is CASSSQGTVYYEQYF. The CDR3 coding sequence is TGTGCCAGCAGTTCTCAGGGTACCGTTTACTACGAGCAGTACTTC.

The chain links TRBV6-1 to TRBJ1-1; D is possibly TRBD1 (6 bases). Germline CDR1 MNHNS, CDR2 SASEGT. V lost 7 bases and J 1 base, leaving 10 bases between the germline ends. The CDR3 covers 13 residues. In DNA form, the CDR3 reads TGTGCCAGCATAACGGACAGGAACACTGAAGCTTTCTTT. This codes for CASITDRNTEAFF.

The chain couples TRBV6-5 to TRBJ2-7, with D tentatively TRBD2 (6 bases). The CDR3 length is 16 residues. CDR1 and CDR2 (germline): MNHEY, SVGAGI. The ends were cut back, 2 bases at V and 3 bases at J, with 17 bases in the middle. The CDR3 DNA reads TGTGCCAGCAGTTACCCCCCCGGAGGGAAGGGCTACGAGCAGTACTTC. This encodes CASSYPPGGKGYEQYF.

This chain uses TRBV5-1 with TRBJ2-7; unclear D gene. This CDR3 contains 14 residues. The ends were cut back, 0 bases at V and 7 bases at J, with 14 bases in the middle. Germline V gives CDR1 SGHRS, CDR2 YFSETQ. The CDR3 loop reads CASSLVYQSEEQYF. CDR3 bases: TGCGCCAGCAGCTTGGTCTACCAGTCGGAGGAGCAGTACTTC.

V and J are TRBV11-3 and TRBJ2-3, with a possible D match to TRBD2 (6 bases). CDR3 size: 14 residues. CDR1 is SGHNT, CDR2 YENEEA, per germline. V lost 5 bases and J lost 6, with 15 bases in between. The CDR3 DNA is TGTGCCAGCAGCCCACCGTCGGGAGTGGATACGCAGTATTTT. Encoded protein: CASSPPSGVDTQYF. The full variable domain, with the rest looked up from reference TRBV11-3 and TRBJ2-3, is EAGVVQSPRYKIIEKKQPVAFWCNPISGHNTLYWYLQNLGQGPELLIRYENEEAVDDSQLPKDRFSAERLKGVDSTLKIQPAELGDSAVYLCASSPPSGVDTQYFGPGTRLTVL.

This clone was counted once. The chain uses TRBV7-2 and TRBJ1-1; the match to TRBD1 covers 7 bases. This CDR3 contains 19 residues. From germline, CDR1 is SGHTA and CDR2 FQGNSA. V was pared by 5 bases and J by 1 base, with 19 bases of the junction left unmatched. CDR3 protein: CASSPGTAEGKVPNTEAFF. The CDR3, as DNA: TGTGCCAGCAGCCCCGGGACAGCCGAGGGGAAGGTTCCGAACACTGAAGCTTTCTTT.

CDR3 nucleotide sequence: TGTGCCAGCAGAACAAGCTACGAGCAGTACTTC. This sequence encodes CASRTSYEQYF. The V gene is TRBV11-2, the J gene TRBJ2-7, with D hard to call. Trimming shortened V by 6 bases and J by 3 bases, and 6 bases separated the two germline ends. This CDR3 comprises 11 residues. The germline gives CDR1 SGHAT, CDR2 FQNNGV.

The chain combines TRBV10-2 with TRBJ1-5; D might be TRBD1 (6 bases). Germline assignment: CDR1 WSHSY and CDR2 SAAADI. V lost 5 bases and J lost 4, with 12 bases in between. This CDR3 is built from 14 residues. CDR3 bases: TGCGCCAGCAGTCCAGGACAGACTAATCAGCCCCAGCATTTT. This codes for CASSPGQTNQPQHF.

This clone was detected only a few times. The chain carries TRBV19 and TRBJ1-3, with D tentatively TRBD1 (5 bases). The CDR3 length is 14 residues. V was shortened by 3 bases and J by 9 bases, with 15 bases between the two germline ends. Looked up from germline, CDR1 is LNHDA and CDR2 is SQIVND (reference sequence). CDR3 sequence (DNA): TGTGCCAGTAGTATCGGCAGGGCCTCGGGCACCATATATTTT. This gives the protein CASSIGRASGTIYF.

The chain joins TRBV7-8 to TRBJ1-2; a weak D match, TRBD1 (6 bases). Germline CDR1 reads SGHVS; CDR2 reads FQNEAQ. V shed 3 bases and J shed 7 bases, with 12 bases lying between them. The length of the CDR3 is 13 residues. In nucleotides, the CDR3 is TGTGCCAGCAGCTTTGAGGGGGATAGTGGCTACACCTTC. As protein: CASSFEGDSGYTF.

The chain employs TRBV6-5 and TRBJ2-7, with 7 bases fitting TRBD2. J lost 2 bases, V lost 2 bases, and 6 bases had no gene match. The CDR3 loop spans 15 amino acids. Per germline, CDR1 MNHEY and CDR2 SVGAGI. DNA of the CDR3: TGTGCCAGCAGTTACGAGGCGGGAGAACCCTACGAGCAGTACTTC. Encoded protein: CASSYEAGEPYEQYF.

This clone was found once. Different DNA sequences within this sample yield the same CDR3. The chain is built from TRBV27 and TRBJ1-1; D unresolved. Per germline, CDR1 MNHEY and CDR2 SMNVEV (reference sequence). V was trimmed by 3 bases and J by 1 base, leaving 6 bases between them. The CDR3 is 13 amino acids. The CDR3 region has the DNA TGTGCCAGCAGTTTGGGCAGGAACACTGAAGCTTTCTTT. Translating gives CASSLGRNTEAFF.

This chain uses TRBV7-9 with TRBJ1-2, with 8 bases lining up with TRBD1. The CDR3 consists of 15 residues. Per germline, CDR1 SEHNR and CDR2 FQNEAQ (reference sequence). V gave up 1 base and J gave up 7 bases; unmatched junction bases: 8. DNA of the CDR3: TGTGCCAGCAGCTTAGATCGGGACAGGATAACTGGCTACACCTTC. It yields the protein CASSLDRDRITGYTF. Using reference TRBV7-9 and TRBJ1-2 for the parts outside the CDR3, the full variable domain is DTGVSQNPRHKITKRGQNVTFRCDPISEHNRLYWYRQTLGQGPEFLTYFQNEAQLEKSRLLSDRFSAERPKGSFSTLEIQRTEQGDSAMYLCASSLDRDRITGYTFGSGTRLTVV.

V usage is TRBV10-3 and J usage is TRBJ1-2; 9 bases match TRBD1. CDR1 ENHRY and CDR2 SYGVKD come from the germline V gene. The CDR3 has 15 residues. J gave up 3 bases and V 5 bases, and 7 bases lay outside the gene matches. CDR3 in DNA: TGTGCCATCAGTACAGGGGGCCGGGGGGACTATGGCTACACCTTC. This sequence encodes CAISTGGRGDYGYTF.

The chain has TRBV7-3 and TRBJ2-3; 7 bases align to TRBD1. Germline CDR1 is SGHTA and CDR2 is FQGTGA. J gave up 2 bases and V 5 bases, and 7 bases lay outside the gene matches. The CDR3 is 15 amino acids. CDR3 sequence reads: CASSRQGVNTDTQYF. CDR3 nucleotide sequence: TGTGCCAGCAGCCGGCAGGGGGTGAACACAGATACGCAGTATTTT.

This sequence joins TRBV30 and TRBJ1-1, with D possibly matching TRBD1 (6 bases). The germline V gene encodes CDR1 GTSNPN and CDR2 SVGIG (reference sequence). This CDR3 has 13 amino acids. Trimming stripped 6 bases from V and 5 bases from J, with 16 bases between. CDR3: CACLRGARTEAFF. The CDR3 DNA is TGTGCCTGCTTGCGGGGGGCCCGGACTGAAGCTTTCTTT.

CDR3: CASSAIDRDYGYTF. The CDR3 coding sequence is TGTGCCAGCAGCGCAATCGACAGGGACTATGGCTACACCTTC. This chain connects TRBV9 to TRBJ1-2, with 7 bases lining up with TRBD1. CDR1 and CDR2 (germline): SGDLS, YYNGEE. The CDR3 spans 14 residues. J gave up 3 bases and V 3 bases, and 5 bases lay outside the gene matches.

J is TRBJ1-2 and V is TRBV5-8; TRBD1 is a possible D gene (6 bases). Trimming cost V 4 bases and J 4 bases, with 14 bases left between them. The germline gives CDR1 SGHTS, CDR2 YDEGEE. The CDR3 sequence is 14 residues long. Here the CDR3 reads CASSPGQSFYGYTF. The CDR3 coding sequence is TGTGCCAGCAGCCCCGGACAGTCCTTCTATGGCTACACCTTC.

V usage is TRBV30 and J usage is TRBJ2-1; D perhaps matches TRBD1 (6 bases). V lost 0 bases and J 4 bases, leaving 13 bases between the germline ends. There are 15 residues in the CDR3. Germline V gene lookup returns CDR1 GTSNPN and CDR2 SVGIG (reference sequence). The CDR3 DNA reads TGTGCCTGGAGTGTACCCCGACAGGTTTACAATGAGCAGTTCTTC. It encodes CAWSVPRQVYNEQFF.

V is TRBV5-6 and J is TRBJ2-2; 8 nucleotides match TRBD2. Germline V gene sequence: CDR1 SGHDT, CDR2 YYEEEE. With V trimmed by 8 bases and J by 4 bases, 4 bases remained unmatched. There are 13 residues in the CDR3. The CDR3 DNA reads as TGTGCCAGTCGGACTAGCTTCACCGGGGAGCTGTTTTTT. Amino acid sequence: CASRTSFTGELFF.

This clone was counted a few times. The chain couples TRBV6-1 to TRBJ1-1; TRBD1 matches 8 bases. The CDR3 loop spans 13 amino acids. CDR1 is MNHNS and CDR2 is SASEGT in the germline V gene. V shed 7 bases, J shed 7 bases, and the junction held 8 bases outside the gene matches. The CDR3 sequence: CASNVRDRYEAFF. For the CDR3, the DNA is TGTGCCAGCAACGTCCGGGACAGGTATGAAGCTTTCTTT.

The J gene is TRBJ2-5, the V gene TRBV27; the match to TRBD2 covers 7 bases. CDR3 length: 17 residues. Germline-derived CDR1 and CDR2 are MNHEY and SMNVEV (reference sequence). The V segment lost 4 bases and the J segment 1 base; nucleotides outside the gene matches: 12. This CDR3 reads CASSSSSGLRFQETQYF. DNA for the CDR3: TGTGCCAGCAGTTCATCTAGCGGACTGAGGTTCCAAGAGACCCAGTACTTC.

The chain employs TRBV2 and TRBJ2-7; tentatively, D is TRBD2 (5 bases). Trimming took 5 bases from V and 0 from J, leaving 11 bases between them. The germline gives CDR1 SNHLY, CDR2 FYNNEI. The CDR3 has 14 residues. CDR3 bases: TGTGCCAGCAGTAGAGGGTGGAGCTCCTACGAGCAGTACTTC. Translated: CASSRGWSSYEQYF.

This chain links TRBV5-1 with TRBJ1-2, with D unresolved. The V gene lost 3 bases and the J gene lost 8 bases, with 11 bases spanning the gap. The CDR3 is 12 amino acids. Germline assignment: CDR1 SGHRS and CDR2 YFSETQ. The CDR3 DNA reads as TGCGCCAGCAGCTATGAGGATGCGGGCTACACCTTC. Translated: CASSYEDAGYTF.